This T cell receptor beta chain was retrieved from a study of cytomegalovirus exposure and HLA in healthy donors. General study points: Upon later analysis, HLA-associated TCR beta chains proved more clonally expanded than other, equally common chains.

Comments on this clone: Antigen specificity is unknown.

With 60 Vbeta and 13 Jbeta primers, the PCR was carried out. Produced via immunoSEQ multiplex PCR; TCRdb's table is partial and in-frame only. The sample's table shows roughly 62,000 clones. V dropped 5 bases and J dropped 6; count of bases not matched to a gene: 9. This CDR3 comprises 15 residues. CDR1 and CDR2 from the germline V gene are SQVTM and ANQGSEA. The sample comprised PBMCs. The chain couples TRBV29-1 to TRBJ2-1; 11 bases map to TRBD1. The receptor's source is a young woman in good health and CMV-seronegative. CDR3 sequence (DNA): TGCAGCGTTCGGAGGACAGGGGGCCCGGGCAATGAGCAGTTCTTC. Translating gives CSVRRTGGPGNEQFF.